A single T cell receptor (beta chain) is shown here with its context. Its antigen has not been determined. Given a much more abundant clone one base away, this may be a read error. The data derive from a study of tumor-infiltrating lymphocytes in primary liver carcinoma (dated by TCRdb to about 2017). Regarding the research as a whole: Between late 2015 and 2016, 4 or 5 patients in China with histopathologically diagnosed primary liver carcinoma had their tumors surgically resected. Of the five patients, three men and two women aged 30 to 69 years, four had hepatocellular carcinoma and one had combined HCC and intrahepatic cholangiocarcinoma. The tumors of the five patients were staged as T1-T3 N0M0, with maximum diameters ranging from roughly 4 to 10 cm. Each sample produced about 3.5 to 7.13 million productive TCRbeta reads, and read depth showed no significant difference between tissue types. The study combined TCRbeta repertoire sequencing, expression microarrays and whole-exome sequencing across five regions of each liver tumor, with adjacent normal tissue and blood. A total of roughly 35 specimens from 5 patients went through TCRbeta repertoire sequencing, namely 25 tumor regions, 5 adjacent noncancerous liver tissues and 5 peripheral blood samples. Technical replicate repertoires showed high reproducibility, with mean shared-clone rates roughly 0.89 and correlation coefficients above 0.95.

The investigation overall reported the following: Only the TCR beta chain was sequenced, so true repertoire diversity is likely underestimated because unpaired alpha chains were not captured. A significantly larger repertoire fraction was made up by the top 250 clones in tumors than in blood (p = 0.039). Because the samples were bulk and unsorted, CD4+ and CD8+ T cell repertoires could not be compared. Pairs of tumor regions showed greater repertoire overlap (mean 36%) than tumor-adjacent pairs (around 17%) or tumor-blood pairs (around 15%), which is consistent with antigen-driven expansion. Only four or five patients were included in the study, and the authors note that the findings should be validated in a larger study.

TCRbeta-specific cDNA was reverse-transcribed from approximately 500 ng total RNA using a constant-region primer and ProtoScript II reverse transcriptase. Three nested multiplex PCR rounds, following a slightly modified ARM-PCR procedure, were used to build the TCRbeta libraries. The first two PCR rounds used multiplex TRBV1-TRBV30 forward primers with a Cbeta reverse primer, each for about 9 cycles. Sample barcodes and Illumina adapters were attached in a final 25-cycle PCR using Deep VentR polymerase. Amplicons of 200-500 bp were gel-purified with a QIAquick gel extraction kit before sequencing. An Illumina HiSeq 2500 was used to sequence the TCRbeta amplicons, generating 250-bp paired-end reads. The published analysis was carried out like this. Quality trimming of reads was performed with Trimmomatic v0.33, and paired reads were merged with FLASH v1.2.11 so that full CDR3 sequences could be recovered. V, D and J germline segments were assigned to the rearranged TCRbeta sequences using MiGEC v1.2.1b. Clonotype statistics and Shannon-Wiener diversity indices were calculated with VDJtools v1.0.0. Except for diversity analysis, only the 250 most abundant clonotypes of each sample were used in subsequent analyses to reduce sampling bias. The raw public reads went through TCRdb reprocessing: fastp at Q25, MiXCR clone calling, in-frame beta chains kept. Duplicate CDR3 protein sequences are folded into a single record with the most common DNA and genes. The V and J calls here are based on TCRdb, not the publication. This sample holds nearly 200,000 distinct CDR3 sequences; about 61% were observed only once. The biggest ten clones account for about 7.1% of the sample.

From the germline V gene, CDR1 is SGHAT and CDR2 is FQNNGV. Relative to germline, V is 5 bases shorter and J is 8 bases shorter, with 19 bases between their ends. The CDR3 contains 14 residues, cysteine and phenylalanine counted. The only DNA kept is the CDR3, 42 bases in frame from the first base. RNA from unsorted whole blood was extracted with TRIzol reagent, and germline DNA was obtained with the DNeasy Blood & Tissue kit. At the time of sampling, the patients were treatment-naive and had chronic HBV infection. Approximately 3.9 milliliters of peripheral blood were collected into K2EDTA tubes before surgery.

Recombination connected TRBV11-2 to TRBJ2-7; a confident D gene designation cannot be given. This receptor was taken from a woman in her fifties or sixties with primary liver carcinoma and hepatitis B virus infection. Sequencing was performed on peripheral blood. At the DNA level, the sequence is TGTGCCAGCAGCCGAGACATGGGAAGAGGCAAGCAGTACTTC. Its product reads: CASSRDMGRGKQYF.